What follows describes a single TCR beta chain. Original processing notes: Estimation of nucleated cell counts was performed using reference gene primer amplification. Sequenced by immunoSEQ multiplex PCR; TCRdb stores in-frame clones only, minus some. Clonal size and the V and J genes are those of that table, whereas D and trimming came from the DNA. The sample yields roughly 250,000 clones, around 85% seen once. The sample originates from a study of blood T cell repertoires in COVID-19. CDR1 SGHRS and CDR2 YFSETQ come from the germline V gene. The V end was cut by 5 bases, the J end by 2 bases, with 8 bases between. The CDR3 length is 13 residues.

The TCR comes from a woman aged 30 to 39 with COVID-19, enrolled during active disease. Sequencing was done on a sample of peripheral blood. The chain joins TRBV5-1 to TRBJ1-3; D call uncertain. As DNA, the CDR3 is TGCGCCAGCAGTGAGGGTACTGGAAACACCATATATTTT. It codes for CASSEGTGNTIYF.